The 19 T cell receptor beta chains below all came from one sample that was sequenced in a study of CD8 T cells in ankylosing spondylitis (dated by TCRdb to about 2017). The method was 5' RACE. Data came from an Illumina HiSeq 2500. TCRdb took the public reads, trimmed them with fastp at Q25, ran MiXCR for clone calling and kept in-frame beta chains. Every CDR3 protein is listed once, alongside the most common genes and DNA of its rows. The sample table contains some 300,000 distinct CDR3 sequences; only one count was recorded for less than 25% of them. Around 3.2% of the sample rests with the top ten. The specimen sequenced was blood, either unsorted or a sorted T cell fraction (not recorded which). The source is a female donor with ankylosing spondylitis or in good health (not recorded which).

The chain carries TRBV7-2 and TRBJ2-2, with TRBD2 identical over 10 bases. This CDR3 is built from 17 residues. The trim removed 3 bases at V and 0 bases at J, leaving 4 bases unmatched. Per germline, CDR1 SGHTA and CDR2 FQGNSA. CDR3 protein: CASSLELAGTNTGELFF. The CDR3 DNA reads TGTGCCAGCAGCTTGGAACTAGCGGGGACGAACACCGGGGAGCTGTTTTTT.

This clonotype was seen repeatedly, ten times or more. The V gene is TRBV25-1, the J gene TRBJ2-5, with D unclear. Trimming stripped 9 bases from V and 3 bases from J, with 5 bases between. Per germline, CDR1 MGHDK and CDR2 SYGVNS. The CDR3 sequence is 10 residues long. Here the CDR3 reads CASSKETQYF. DNA of the CDR3: TGTGCCAGTTCCAAAGAGACCCAGTACTTC. Using reference TRBV25-1 and TRBJ2-5 for the parts outside the CDR3, the full variable domain is EADIYQTPRYLVIGTGKKITLECSQTMGHDKMYWYQQDPGMELHLIHYSYGVNSTEKGDLSSESTVSRIRTEHFPLTLESARPSHTSQYLCASSKETQYFGPGTRLLVL.

The chain recombines TRBV11-2 with TRBJ1-4, with 9 bases matching TRBD1. Germline V gene data show CDR1 as SGHAT and CDR2 as FQNNGV. The CDR3 covers 17 residues. V shed 1 base, J shed 4 bases, and the junction held 7 bases outside the gene matches. CDR3 in amino acids: CASSLVGRDRDNEKLFF. The CDR3 bases are TGTGCCAGCAGCTTAGTGGGCCGGGACAGGGATAATGAAAAACTGTTTTTT.

This clonotype was seen a few times. The chain carries TRBV12-3 or TRBV12-4 and TRBJ1-5; a weak D match, TRBD1 (5 bases). The CDR3 runs 14 residues. Between the trimmed V and J ends, which lost 2 bases and 3 bases, there was a span of 8 bases. The CDR3 sequence: CASSLWGLNQPQHF. The CDR3 DNA sequence: TGTGCCAGCAGTTTATGGGGCCTCAATCAGCCCCAGCATTTT.

The chain has TRBV7-7 and TRBJ2-1; D might be TRBD2 (6 bases). Germline CDR1 reads SSHAT; CDR2 reads FNYEAQ (reference sequence). V lost 4 bases and J 1 base, leaving 11 bases between the germline ends. This CDR3 has 15 residues. The DNA of the CDR3 is TGTGCCAGCAGCTCCCGACTAGGGTCCTACAATGAGCAGTTCTTC. Amino acid sequence: CASSSRLGSYNEQFF.

This clonotype has only a few counts. V is TRBV29-1 and J is TRBJ2-3; possibly TRBD1 for D (6 bases). The V and J ends lost 5 bases and 5 bases respectively, with 17 bases between them. The CDR3 covers 14 residues. Looked up from germline, CDR1 is SQVTM and CDR2 is ANQGSEA. The CDR3 region is CSVSGRGAGDTQYF. CDR3 in DNA: TGCAGCGTTTCTGGCAGGGGCGCTGGAGATACGCAGTATTTT.

This clonotype was found a few times. This chain connects TRBV12-3 or TRBV12-4 to TRBJ2-2; maybe TRBD2 (5 bases). The CDR3 consists of 15 residues. V was clipped by 1 base and J by 5 bases, with 11 bases between them. The CDR3 region has the DNA TGTGCCAGCAGTTTAGACGGGAAGGTAACCGGGGAGCTGTTTTTT. It encodes CASSLDGKVTGELFF.

This clonotype was seen a handful of times. The rearrangement uses TRBV6-1 and TRBJ2-3; D tentatively fits TRBD1 or TRBD2 (5 bases each). Germline V CDR1 and CDR2: MNHNS, SASEGT. Trimming took 5 bases from V and 8 from J, leaving 29 bases between them. This CDR3 comprises 18 residues. CDR3 loop: CASSRTLPKRETGRTQYF. The CDR3, as DNA: TGTGCCAGCAGTCGGACACTTCCTAAGAGGGAAACTGGACGTACGCAGTATTTT.

This clonotype was counted only a few times. The V and J genes are TRBV3-1 and TRBJ1-4; D is perhaps TRBD1 (6 bases). The length of the CDR3 is 14 residues. CDR1 is LGHDT and CDR2 is YNNKEL in the germline V gene (reference sequence). The V end lost 4 bases, the J end lost 8 bases, and 14 bases lay between the germline ends. CDR3 loop: CASSPDSFPEKLFF. For the CDR3, the DNA is TGTGCCAGCAGCCCGGACAGCTTCCCCGAAAAACTGTTTTTT.

The V and J genes are TRBV24-1 and TRBJ1-1; TRBD1 is a possible D gene (5 bases). Per germline, CDR1 KGHDR and CDR2 SFDVKD. V dropped 1 base and J dropped 7 bases, with 6 bases sitting between them. The CDR3 totals 12 residues. CDR3 loop: CATSDFQGEAFF. CDR3 nucleotide sequence: TGTGCCACCAGTGATTTCCAGGGTGAAGCTTTCTTT.

The sample holds many counts of this clonotype. The rearrangement joins TRBV10-3 to TRBJ2-1; D unresolved. Germline CDR1 ENHRY, CDR2 SYGVKD. Trimming removed 0 bases at V and 8 bases at J, with 14 bases between. There are 15 residues in the CDR3. The CDR3 spells CAISESSPANDEQFF. For the CDR3, the DNA is TGTGCCATCAGTGAGTCTAGCCCCGCCAATGATGAGCAGTTCTTC.

The chain employs TRBV5-5 and TRBJ2-2; 8 nucleotides match TRBD2. Trimming at V came to 1 base and at J to 1 base, leaving 0 bases not matched to a gene. Germline values: CDR1 SGHKS, CDR2 YYEKEE (reference sequence). There are 15 residues in the CDR3. CDR3 sequence: CASSLTSGNTGELFF. The CDR3 DNA follows: TGTGCCAGCAGCTTGACTAGCGGGAACACCGGGGAGCTGTTTTTT. Variable domain in full (rest from reference TRBV5-5 and TRBJ2-2): DAGVTQSPTHLIKTRGQQVTLRCSPISGHKSVSWYQQVLGQGPQFIFQYYEKEERGRGNFPDRFSARQFPNYSSELNVNALLLGDSALYLCASSLTSGNTGELFFGEGSRLTVL.

The chain recombines TRBV24-1 with TRBJ2-3; TRBD1 agrees at 11 bases. The CDR3 is 15 residues long. The germline gives CDR1 KGHDR, CDR2 SFDVKD. The ends lost 4 bases at V and 5 bases at J; junction bases unmatched: 4. CDR3 sequence (DNA): TGTGCCACCAGTGACCCGGACAGGGGGCGAGATACGCAGTATTTT. Encoded protein: CATSDPDRGRDTQYF.

V and J are TRBV28 and TRBJ2-7, with TRBD1 identical over 11 bases. V was pared by 5 bases and J by 7 bases, with 13 bases of the junction left unmatched. Germline-derived CDR1 and CDR2 are MDHEN and SYDVKM. The CDR3 consists of 16 residues. CDR3 residues: CASSMRTGGFMGEQYF. The DNA of the CDR3 is TGTGCCAGCAGTATGCGGACAGGGGGCTTTATGGGGGAGCAGTACTTC.

J is TRBJ1-1 and V is TRBV20-1; 12 positions match TRBD1. The CDR3 is made up of 18 amino acids. In germline, CDR1 is DFQATT, CDR2 SNEGSKA (reference sequence). The V gene end was trimmed by 0 bases and the J gene end by 9 bases; junction bases not matched to a gene: 17. The CDR3 bases are TGCAGTGCTAGAGATCCTAGTGGGACAGGGGGCCCCAATAGGAAAGCTTTCTTT. Protein: CSARDPSGTGGPNRKAFF.

The V gene is TRBV7-3, the J gene TRBJ1-1; D may be TRBD1 (5 bases). V was pared by 5 bases and J by 3 bases, with 13 bases between. The CDR3 length is 14 residues. CDR1 is SGHTA and CDR2 is FQGTGA in the germline V gene. The DNA of the CDR3 is TGTGCCAGCAGCCAAAAGGGGCTTCACACTGAAGCTTTCTTT. Protein: CASSQKGLHTEAFF.

This clonotype was found many times. This chain joins TRBV11-2 and TRBJ2-2; D unresolved. Germline CDR1 is SGHAT and CDR2 is FQNNGV. The V end was cut by 5 bases, the J end by 1 base, with 23 bases between. The CDR3 consists of 19 residues. The CDR3 reads CASSPHRYFNLKNTGELFF. CDR3 bases: TGTGCCAGCAGCCCCCACCGGTACTTCAATCTGAAGAACACCGGGGAGCTGTTTTTT.

This clonotype was seen many times. This chain connects TRBV12-3 or TRBV12-4 to TRBJ2-2; D is unclear. V shed 3 bases and J shed 2 bases, with 7 bases lying between them. The CDR3 consists of 14 residues. In DNA form, the CDR3 reads TGTGCCAGCAGTTTGCGGTCTAACACCGGGGAGCTGTTTTTT. It encodes CASSLRSNTGELFF.

V usage is TRBV5-1 and J usage is TRBJ2-3; D remains ambiguous. V dropped 2 bases and J dropped 2 bases, with 9 bases sitting between them. This CDR3 has 14 residues. Germline assignment: CDR1 SGHRS and CDR2 YFSETQ. In DNA, the CDR3 is TGCGCCAGCAGCTTCGGCGAATACACAGATACGCAGTATTTT. Its protein is CASSFGEYTDTQYF.